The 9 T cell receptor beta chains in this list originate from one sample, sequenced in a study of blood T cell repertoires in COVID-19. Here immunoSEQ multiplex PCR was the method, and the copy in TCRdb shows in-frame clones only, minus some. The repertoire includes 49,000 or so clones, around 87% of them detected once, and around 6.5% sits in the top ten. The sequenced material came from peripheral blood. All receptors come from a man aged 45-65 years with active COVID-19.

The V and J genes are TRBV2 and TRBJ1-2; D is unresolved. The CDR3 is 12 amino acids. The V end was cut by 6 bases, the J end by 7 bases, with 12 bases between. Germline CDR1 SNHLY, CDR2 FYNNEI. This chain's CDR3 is CASRTNLGGYTF. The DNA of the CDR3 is TGTGCCAGCAGGACAAATCTGGGTGGCTACACCTTC.

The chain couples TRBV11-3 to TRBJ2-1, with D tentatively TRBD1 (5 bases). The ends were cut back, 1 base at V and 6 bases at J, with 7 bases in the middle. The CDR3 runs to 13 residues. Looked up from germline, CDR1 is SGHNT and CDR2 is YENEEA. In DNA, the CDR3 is TGTGCCAGCAGCTTAGTAGACAGCAATGAGCAGTTCTTC. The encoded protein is CASSLVDSNEQFF.

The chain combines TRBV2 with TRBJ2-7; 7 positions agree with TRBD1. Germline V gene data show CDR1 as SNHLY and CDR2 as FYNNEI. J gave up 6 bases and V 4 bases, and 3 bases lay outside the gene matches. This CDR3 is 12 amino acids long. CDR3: CASSGNRGEQYF. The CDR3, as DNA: TGTGCCAGCAGTGGGAACAGGGGCGAGCAGTACTTC.

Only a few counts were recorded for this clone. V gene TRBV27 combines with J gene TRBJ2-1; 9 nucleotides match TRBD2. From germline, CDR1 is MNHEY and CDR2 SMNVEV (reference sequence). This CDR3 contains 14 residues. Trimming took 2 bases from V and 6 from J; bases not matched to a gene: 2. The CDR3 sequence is CASSLAGGFNEQFF. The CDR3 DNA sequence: TGTGCCAGCAGTTTAGCGGGAGGGTTCAATGAGCAGTTCTTC.

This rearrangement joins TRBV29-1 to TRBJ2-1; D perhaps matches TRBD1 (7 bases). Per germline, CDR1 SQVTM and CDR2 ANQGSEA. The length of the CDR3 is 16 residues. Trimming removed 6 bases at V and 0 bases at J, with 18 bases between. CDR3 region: CSVRRGQPSSYNEQFF. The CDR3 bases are TGCAGCGTGAGGAGGGGGCAGCCGAGCTCCTACAATGAGCAGTTCTTC.

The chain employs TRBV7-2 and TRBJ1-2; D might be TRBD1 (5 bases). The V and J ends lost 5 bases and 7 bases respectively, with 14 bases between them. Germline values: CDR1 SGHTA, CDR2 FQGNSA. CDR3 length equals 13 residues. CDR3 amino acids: CASSPQAGGGYTF. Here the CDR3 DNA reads TGTGCCAGCAGCCCCCAGGCCGGGGGTGGCTACACCTTC.

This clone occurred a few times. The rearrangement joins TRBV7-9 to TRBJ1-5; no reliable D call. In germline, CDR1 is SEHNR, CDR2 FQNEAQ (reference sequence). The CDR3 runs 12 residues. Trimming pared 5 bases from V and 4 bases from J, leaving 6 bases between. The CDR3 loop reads CASSASNQPQHF. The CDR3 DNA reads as TGTGCCAGCAGCGCGAGTAATCAGCCCCAGCATTTT.

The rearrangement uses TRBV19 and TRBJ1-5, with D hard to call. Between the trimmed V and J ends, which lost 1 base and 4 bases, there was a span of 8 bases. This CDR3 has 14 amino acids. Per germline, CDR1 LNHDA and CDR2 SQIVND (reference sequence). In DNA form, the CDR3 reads TGTGCCAGTAGTATAGTTACAGTTAATCAGCCCCAGCATTTT. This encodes CASSIVTVNQPQHF.

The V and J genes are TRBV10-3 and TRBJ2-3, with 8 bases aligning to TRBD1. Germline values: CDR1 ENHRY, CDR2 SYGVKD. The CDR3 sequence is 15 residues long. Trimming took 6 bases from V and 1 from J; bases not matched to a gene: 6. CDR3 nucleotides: TGTGCCATCAGGAGACAGGGGCAGGGCACAGATACGCAGTATTTT. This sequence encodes CAIRRQGQGTDTQYF.